These 19 T cell receptor beta chains originate from one sample sequenced in a study of T cells after somatic rescue of genetic block. Libraries were prepared by immunoSEQ multiplex PCR; TCRdb keeps only in-frame clonotypes and omits some of them. The sample has approximately 78,000 clones; approximately 90% are singletons. Sequences were obtained from peripheral blood mononuclear cells (PBMCs). Source of these receptors: a man aged 30 to 39.

V gene TRBV4-1 combines with J gene TRBJ2-1; 9 bases line up with TRBD1. The CDR3 totals 16 residues. The junction had 7 bases not matched to a gene; V was cut back by 0 bases and J by 7 bases. Looked up from germline, CDR1 is MGHRA and CDR2 is YSYEKL. The CDR3 region is CASSQDLGQGRNEQFF. CDR3 DNA: TGCGCCAGCAGCCAAGATCTGGGACAGGGTCGGAATGAGCAGTTCTTC.

The V call is TRBV5-4, the J call TRBJ2-5; TRBD1 matches at 7 bases. The CDR3 runs 14 residues. Germline V gene sequence: CDR1 SGHNT, CDR2 YYREEE (reference sequence). The V and J ends lost 4 bases and 4 bases, in that order; junction bases with no gene match: 7. In DNA form, the CDR3 reads TGTGCCAGCAGCATGGGACAGTGGGCAGAGACCCAGTACTTC. Translated, it gives CASSMGQWAETQYF.

V and J are TRBV28 and TRBJ2-7; 9 nucleotides align to TRBD2. The ends lost 4 bases at V and 4 bases at J; junction bases unmatched: 8. The germline V gene has CDR1 MDHEN and CDR2 SYDVKM. The CDR3 is made up of 15 amino acids. DNA of the CDR3: TGTGCCAGCAGTTACCTCAGCGGGAGGTTTTACGAGCAGTACTTC. Protein product: CASSYLSGRFYEQYF.

This clone was found a few times. This rearrangement joins TRBV5-4 to TRBJ2-1; TRBD2 aligns across 10 bases. This CDR3 is built from 15 residues. V trimming: 2 bases; J trimming: 4 bases; junction bases outside the gene matches: 3. In germline, CDR1 is SGHNT, CDR2 YYREEE (reference sequence). CDR3 in DNA: TGTGCCAGCAGCTTTAGCGGGGGGCTGTACAATGAGCAGTTCTTC. It codes for CASSFSGGLYNEQFF. The variable domain in full, with the rest retrieved from reference TRBV5-4 and TRBJ2-1, is ETGVTQSPTHLIKTRGQQVTLRCSSQSGHNTVSWYQQALGQGPQFIFQYYREEENGRGNFPPRFSGLQFPNYSSELNVNALELDDSALYLCASSFSGGLYNEQFFGPGTRLTVL.

In DNA form, the CDR3 reads TGCGCCAGCAGCGGGAGGGACGGGGGGAACTATGGCTACACCTTC. Its translation: CASSGRDGGNYGYTF. This chain links TRBV5-1 with TRBJ1-2; TRBD1 might be the D (5 bases). Germline lookup yields CDR1 SGHRS and CDR2 YFSETQ. This CDR3 has 15 residues. Trimming removed 4 bases at V and 2 bases at J, with 15 bases between.

The chain joins TRBV30 to TRBJ1-5; no firm D call. V shed 0 bases and J shed 5 bases, with 8 bases lying between them. The germline CDR1 and CDR2 sequences are GTSNPN and SVGIG (reference sequence). The CDR3 totals 13 residues. Here the CDR3 DNA reads TGTGCCTGGAGTGTCCAGGAAGATCAGCCCCAGCATTTT. This gives the protein CAWSVQEDQPQHF.

This chain links TRBV10-3 with TRBJ1-2; D is undetermined. Per germline, CDR1 ENHRY and CDR2 SYGVKD. The CDR3 length is 14 residues. Trimming cost V 6 bases and J 8 bases, with 19 bases left between them. CDR3 coding DNA: TGTGCCATCAGGTCGGCCCCTGGAGGAGAAGGCTACACCTTC. Translation gives CAIRSAPGGEGYTF.

This clone came up once. The rearrangement uses TRBV27 and TRBJ2-7; 11 nucleotides match TRBD2. Germline CDR1 and CDR2: MNHEY and SMNVEV (reference sequence). The V segment lost 2 bases and the J segment 4 bases; nucleotides outside the gene matches: 4. The CDR3 contains 15 residues. The CDR3 bases are TGTGCCAGCAGTTTAAGGCCTAGCGGGGGGTACGAGCAGTACTTC. This gives the protein CASSLRPSGGYEQYF.

The chain carries TRBV5-6 and TRBJ2-7; no firm D call. This CDR3 comprises 13 residues. CDR1 is SGHDT and CDR2 is YYEEEE in the germline V gene. The V and J ends lost 4 bases and 4 bases respectively, with 12 bases between them. CDR3 amino acids: CASSPAAFYEQYF. CDR3 DNA: TGTGCCAGCAGCCCCGCAGCCTTTTACGAGCAGTACTTC.

V and J are TRBV25-1 and TRBJ2-1; tentative D call: TRBD1 (5 bases). The germline gives CDR1 MGHDK, CDR2 SYGVNS. Trimming stripped 6 bases from V and 4 bases from J, with 13 bases between. This CDR3 spans 14 amino acids. The CDR3 DNA reads as TGTGCCAGCAGCATCACAGGTCGTTACAATGAGCAGTTCTTC. It translates to CASSITGRYNEQFF.

J is TRBJ1-4 and V is TRBV19; unclear D gene. Germline V CDR1 and CDR2: LNHDA, SQIVND (reference sequence). The V and J ends lost 5 bases and 5 bases respectively, with 15 bases between them. The CDR3 contains 15 residues. The CDR3, as DNA: TGTGCCAGTAGTTCCCAGAATAATCGGAATGAAAAACTGTTTTTT. This sequence encodes CASSSQNNRNEKLFF.

This rearrangement joins TRBV6-6 to TRBJ1-5, with D tentatively TRBD1 (5 bases). The germline V gene has CDR1 MNHNY and CDR2 SVGAGI (reference sequence). The germline V and J ends were trimmed by 0 bases and 7 bases, with 13 bases remaining between them. There are 15 residues in the CDR3. The CDR3 DNA reads as TGTGCCAGCAGTTACTCCAGGGAGGGTGGACAGCCCCAGCATTTT. Encoded protein: CASSYSREGGQPQHF.

The rearrangement joins TRBV5-1 to TRBJ2-1; D gene unclear. Trimming took 3 bases from V and 9 from J, leaving 13 bases between them. Per the germline V gene, CDR1 is SGHRS and CDR2 is YFSETQ. This CDR3 contains 13 residues. CDR3 loop: CASSYPGFPEQFF. The CDR3 DNA is TGCGCCAGCAGCTACCCGGGTTTTCCTGAGCAGTTCTTC.

The rearrangement links TRBV4-2 to TRBJ1-6; D unresolved. The CDR3 is 16 residues long. V gave up 0 bases and J gave up 2 bases, with 8 bases separating them. Germline loops: CDR1 LGHNA, CDR2 YNFKEQ. The CDR3 sequence: CASSQDSRTYNSPLHF. DNA for the CDR3: TGTGCCAGCAGCCAAGATTCCCGCACCTATAATTCACCCCTCCACTTT.

This clone appeared once. The rearrangement joins TRBV5-4 to TRBJ2-3; 8 bases match TRBD2. This CDR3 region has 15 residues. J was trimmed by 0 bases and V by 5 bases; bases with no gene match: 5. CDR1 and CDR2 from the germline V gene are SGHNT and YYREEE (reference sequence). The CDR3 here is CASRPTSGSTDTQYF. In DNA, the CDR3 is TGTGCCAGCAGACCTACTAGCGGAAGCACAGATACGCAGTATTTT.

The chain links TRBV25-1 to TRBJ2-2; TRBD2 matches at 16 bases. The CDR3 spans 17 residues. V trimming: 9 bases; J trimming: 5 bases; junction bases outside the gene matches: 9. CDR1 is MGHDK and CDR2 is SYGVNS in the germline V gene. The CDR3 DNA reads as TGTGCCAGTAGAGCGGGACTAGCGGGAGGGCCAACCGGGGAGCTGTTTTTT. Translated: CASRAGLAGGPTGELFF. The full variable domain, with the rest looked up from reference TRBV25-1 and TRBJ2-2, is EADIYQTPRYLVIGTGKKITLECSQTMGHDKMYWYQQDPGMELHLIHYSYGVNSTEKGDLSSESTVSRIRTEHFPLTLESARPSHTSQYLCASRAGLAGGPTGELFFGEGSRLTVL.

The rearrangement uses TRBV7-9 and TRBJ2-3; D remains ambiguous. The CDR3 has 12 amino acids. The germline V gene has CDR1 SEHNR and CDR2 FQNEAQ (reference sequence). Trimming removed 6 bases from V and 2 bases from J, with 6 bases in between. CDR3: CASRPDTDTQYF. The CDR3 region has the DNA TGTGCCAGCAGACCGGACACAGATACGCAGTATTTT.

The sample holds a few counts of this clone. The chain employs TRBV7-9 and TRBJ1-1, with D tentatively TRBD1 (5 bases). Trimming removed 8 bases from V and 1 base from J, with 8 bases in between. The CDR3 has 12 residues. The V gene's germline CDR1 is SEHNR and CDR2 FQNEAQ (reference sequence). CDR3 nucleotide sequence: TGTGCCAGCGGGACCGGGAACACTGAAGCTTTCTTT. Its protein product is CASGTGNTEAFF.

V gene TRBV25-1 combines with J gene TRBJ2-7, with 7 bases matching TRBD2. Trimming at V came to 5 bases and at J to 3 bases, leaving 7 bases not matched to a gene. The V gene's germline CDR1 is MGHDK and CDR2 SYGVNS. The CDR3 is 14 residues long. The CDR3 nucleotides read TGTGCCAGCAGTAGTAAACGGGAGGTCTACGAGCAGTACTTC. Amino acids: CASSSKREVYEQYF.